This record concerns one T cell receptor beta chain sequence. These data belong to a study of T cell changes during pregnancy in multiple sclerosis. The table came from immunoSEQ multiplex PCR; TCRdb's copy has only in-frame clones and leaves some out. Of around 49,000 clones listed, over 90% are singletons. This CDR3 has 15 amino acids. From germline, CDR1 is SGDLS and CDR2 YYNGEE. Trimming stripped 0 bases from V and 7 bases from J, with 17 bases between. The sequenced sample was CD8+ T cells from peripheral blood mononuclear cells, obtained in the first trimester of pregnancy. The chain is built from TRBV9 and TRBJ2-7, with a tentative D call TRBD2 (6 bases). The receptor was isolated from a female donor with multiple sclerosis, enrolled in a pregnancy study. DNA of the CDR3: TGTGCCAGCAGCGTAGCGGAGGGATACGCACGGGAGCAGTACTTC. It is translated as CASSVAEGYAREQYF.